A single sample gave rise to the 11 T cell receptor beta chains below, sequenced in a study of cytomegalovirus exposure and HLA in healthy donors. With 60 Vbeta and 13 Jbeta primers, the PCR was carried out. Here immunoSEQ multiplex PCR was the method, and the copy in TCRdb shows in-frame clones only, minus some. The table has about 200,000 clones, less than 85% seen once. The sequencing sample was made of PBMCs. Receptors originate from a girl aged 2 to 10 in good health and CMV-seronegative.

The chain has TRBV9 and TRBJ1-5; the D gene is possibly TRBD1 (5 bases). Between the trimmed V and J ends, which lost 4 bases and 0 bases, there was a span of 11 bases. CDR1 and CDR2 (germline): SGDLS, YYNGEE. The CDR3 sequence is 15 residues long. CDR3 sequence reads: CASSPTEYSNQPQHF. The CDR3 nucleotides are TGTGCCAGCAGCCCGACAGAGTATAGCAATCAGCCCCAGCATTTT.

J is TRBJ2-7 and V is TRBV11-2, with D hard to call. CDR3 length: 14 residues. V lost 1 base, J lost 1 base, and 8 bases lay in between. Germline V CDR1 and CDR2: SGHAT, FQNNGV. CDR3 in amino acids: CASSLVPGSYEQYF. CDR3 nucleotides: TGTGCCAGCAGCTTAGTCCCAGGTTCCTACGAGCAGTACTTC.

This clone has only a few counts. The J gene is TRBJ1-2, the V gene TRBV19; no definite D call. V lost 7 bases, J lost 8 bases, and 14 bases lay in between. The CDR3 loop spans 12 amino acids. Per germline, CDR1 LNHDA and CDR2 SQIVND (reference sequence). CDR3: CASTDPKRGYTF. CDR3 nucleotide sequence: TGTGCCAGTACCGACCCGAAGCGCGGCTACACCTTC.

The chain combines TRBV5-6 with TRBJ2-7; tentative D call: TRBD1 (7 bases). The V gene lost 2 bases and the J gene lost 0 bases, with 12 bases spanning the gap. Germline V gene lookup returns CDR1 SGHDT and CDR2 YYEEEE. The CDR3 extends over 15 amino acids. The CDR3 nucleotides read TGTGCCAGCAGCTTTGGAGGGGGCCTCTCCTACGAGCAGTACTTC. Protein: CASSFGGGLSYEQYF.

The chain couples TRBV4-1 to TRBJ2-6; D is perhaps TRBD2 (5 bases). Looked up from germline, CDR1 is MGHRA and CDR2 is YSYEKL. This CDR3 is 17 amino acids long. The V gene lost 4 bases and the J gene lost 0 bases, with 13 bases spanning the gap. Here the CDR3 DNA reads TGCGCCAGCAGCCTCCTAGCCCGAGACTCTGGGGCCAACGTCCTGACTTTC. Translation: CASSLLARDSGANVLTF.

This clone has more than one count but fewer than ten. This chain links TRBV5-8 with TRBJ1-1; 8 nucleotides align to TRBD1. The CDR3 sequence is 13 residues long. The V gene's germline CDR1 is SGHTS and CDR2 YDEGEE. V lost 4 bases and J lost 7; bases outside the gene matches: 6. CDR3 in amino acids: CASSGGQAFEAFF. The CDR3 DNA sequence: TGTGCCAGCAGCGGGGGACAGGCCTTTGAAGCTTTCTTT.

CDR3 coding DNA: TGCGCCAGCAGCTTGGACAGTTACACCGGGGAGCTGTTTTTT. Encoded protein: CASSLDSYTGELFF. The chain joins TRBV5-1 to TRBJ2-2; D uncertain. CDR1 is SGHRS and CDR2 is YFSETQ in the germline V gene. The CDR3 runs to 14 residues. Trimming removed 0 bases from V and 3 bases from J, with 6 bases in between. Full variable domain (missing parts from reference TRBV5-1 and TRBJ2-2): KAGVTQTPRYLIKTRGQQVTLSCSPISGHRSVSWYQQTPGQGLQFLFEYFSETQRNKGNFPGRFSGRQFSNSRSEMNVSTLELGDSALYLCASSLDSYTGELFFGEGSRLTVL.

The rearrangement uses TRBV6-1 and TRBJ1-2; D call uncertain. Germline-derived CDR1 and CDR2 are MNHNS and SASEGT. This CDR3 is built from 15 residues. V lost 0 bases and J 2 bases, leaving 10 bases between the germline ends. CDR3 sequence: CASSEAAGGNYGYTF. CDR3 sequence (DNA): TGTGCCAGCAGTGAAGCAGCGGGTGGAAACTATGGCTACACCTTC.

This chain joins TRBV6-5 and TRBJ2-7, with 7 nucleotides matching TRBD2. Germline lookup yields CDR1 MNHEY and CDR2 SVGAGI. V shed 0 bases, J shed 4 bases, and the junction held 6 bases outside the gene matches. The CDR3 covers 15 residues. In nucleotides, the CDR3 is TGTGCCAGCAGTTACTCGACACTAGCGTCATACGAGCAGTACTTC. It specifies CASSYSTLASYEQYF.

This clone occurred a few times. This chain uses TRBV2 with TRBJ1-2; D gene uncertain. Trimming shortened V by 6 bases and J by 7 bases, and 12 bases separated the two germline ends. Germline V lookup: CDR1 SNHLY, CDR2 FYNNEI. CDR3 length: 12 amino acids. CDR3 DNA sequence: TGTGCCAGCAGCGGATTACAGCTTGGCTACACCTTC. It is translated as CASSGLQLGYTF.

CDR3 sequence reads: CASSIVGELNTEAFF. The CDR3 DNA reads TGTGCCAGTAGTATAGTGGGAGAGTTGAACACTGAAGCTTTCTTT. The V and J genes are TRBV19 and TRBJ1-1; D remains unclear. Trimming removed 1 base from V and 0 bases from J, with 9 bases in between. The CDR3 extends over 15 amino acids. The germline V gene has CDR1 LNHDA and CDR2 SQIVND (reference sequence). Drawing the rest from reference TRBV19 and TRBJ1-1, the complete variable domain is DGGITQSPKYLFRKEGQNVTLSCEQNLNHDAMYWYRQDPGQGLRLIYYSQIVNDFQKGDIAEGYSVSREKKESFPLTVTSAQKNPTAFYLCASSIVGELNTEAFFGQGTRLTVV.